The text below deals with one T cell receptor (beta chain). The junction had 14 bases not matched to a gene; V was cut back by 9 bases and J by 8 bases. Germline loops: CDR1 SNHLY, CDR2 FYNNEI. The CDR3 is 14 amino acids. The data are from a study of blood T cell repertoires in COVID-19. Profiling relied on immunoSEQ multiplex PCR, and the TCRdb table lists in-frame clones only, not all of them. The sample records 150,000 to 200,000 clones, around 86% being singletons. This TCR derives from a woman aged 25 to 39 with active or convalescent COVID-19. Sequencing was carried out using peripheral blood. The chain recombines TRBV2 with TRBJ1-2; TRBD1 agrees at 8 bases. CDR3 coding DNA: TGTGCCAGTCCTGTGGGACAGGATGCGGCGGGCTACACCTTC. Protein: CASPVGQDAAGYTF.